Each of the 3 T cell receptor beta chains below was sequenced from the same sample in a study of shared clonotypes between healthy human individuals. Naive CD8 isolation took CD45RO-negative cells positively selected for CCR7 and excluded terminally differentiated effector memory CD45RA+ cells. The data were produced by immunoSEQ multiplex PCR, yet TCRdb's version contains in-frame clones alone and is incomplete. The sample shows under 2,000,000 clones, about 95% of them seen only once. The sequencing input was naive CD8+ T cells sorted from blood. These receptors originate from a man younger than 30 in good health.

With respect to this clone: The same CDR3 also results from other DNA sequences found in this sample. The chain recombines TRBV6-5 with TRBJ2-7, with D possibly called TRBD1 or TRBD2 (5 bases each). The germline V gene has CDR1 MNHEY and CDR2 SVGAGI. The ends were cut back, 0 bases at V and 2 bases at J, with 8 bases in the middle. This CDR3 has 14 amino acids. The CDR3 sequence: CASSYSGETYEQYF. The CDR3, as DNA: TGTGCCAGCAGTTACTCAGGGGAGACCTACGAGCAGTACTTC.

This clone was detected once. The rearrangement joins TRBV10-2 to TRBJ2-7, with a possible D match to TRBD1 (5 bases). CDR3 length equals 15 residues. The germline CDR1 and CDR2 sequences are WSHSY and SAAADI. The germline V and J ends were trimmed by 8 bases and 4 bases, with 21 bases remaining between them. CDR3 in amino acids: CASGPPTLAGYEQYF. As DNA, the CDR3 is TGCGCCAGCGGCCCACCGACGCTCGCAGGGTACGAGCAGTACTTC.

The chain recombines TRBV6-6 with TRBJ2-7; D is perhaps TRBD1 or TRBD2 (6 bases each). CDR3 length: 14 amino acids. The V gene lost 6 bases and the J gene lost 5 bases, with 17 bases spanning the gap. Germline V CDR1 and CDR2: MNHNY, SVGAGI (reference sequence). CDR3 sequence reads: CASSPQGGLNEQYF. CDR3 nucleotide sequence: TGTGCCAGCAGCCCCCAAGGGGGGCTGAACGAGCAGTACTTC.